This paragraph covers one T cell receptor (beta chain) sequence. This sample was taken from a study of shared clonotypes between healthy human individuals. Trimming pared 5 bases from V and 5 bases from J, leaving 12 bases between. Germline V gene sequence: CDR1 SGHTA, CDR2 FQGNSA. The CDR3 is 13 residues long. Only Caucasian adults living in Nashville, Tennessee made up the donor group. Produced via immunoSEQ multiplex PCR; TCRdb's table is partial and in-frame only. The sample carries roughly 1 million clones, around 75% recorded once. Sequencing used memory CD4+ T cells sorted from blood. Regarding subset: CD45RA-negative fraction. The V call is TRBV7-2, the J call TRBJ1-1, with D hard to call. The receptor was isolated from a young man in good health. The DNA for the CDR3 is TGTGCCAGCAGCCGCCCGGACGGGACTGAAGCTTTCTTT. Protein: CASSRPDGTEAFF.